This T cell receptor beta chain was recorded in a study of vaccination effects on CD4 cells after COVID-19. Ahead of sequencing, the ViraFEST assay grew antigen-specific CD4+ T cells using viral peptide pools. Following 10 days of culture, CD4+ T cells were isolated. Confirmation by PCR established that the person had SARS-CoV-2 infection between March and December 2020. This clone was observed a handful of times. Antigen specificity is unknown. The CDR3 loop spans 14 amino acids. CDR1 is MNHEY and CDR2 is SMNVEV in the germline V gene (reference sequence). With 6 bases removed from V and 1 base from J, the gap between germline ends came to 9 bases. Sequenced by immunoSEQ multiplex PCR; TCRdb stores in-frame clones only, minus some. Of tens of thousands of clones in the sample, 65% to 80% are singletons; the top ten hold around 5.5%.

The starting material was CD4+ T cells from PBMCs cultured with HIV peptides, obtained before COVID-19 vaccination. Subset described: HIV-1 Nef peptide pool negative control/reference culture. The chain recombines TRBV27 with TRBJ2-2; D call uncertain. The origin of this receptor is a human donor who had a prior SARS-CoV-2 infection. This CDR3 reads CASRFSRNTGELFF. The CDR3 DNA is TGTGCCAGCAGATTTTCTAGGAACACCGGGGAGCTGTTTTTT.